What follows are 5 T cell receptor beta chains derived from one specimen sequenced in a study of shared clonotypes between healthy human individuals (TCRdb year 2020). The receptor library was made with the immunoSEQ multiplex PCR assay. Imported from immuneACCESS, the table was reduced by TCRdb to in-frame sequences with V and J called. These copies leave out some clones; in studies compared against another copy, an unresolved V gene accounts for under half, and the cause of the remainder is not known. This sample gives 2,500,000 or so clones in total; approximately 93% of them show up just once. The leading ten clones occupy around 0.4% of the sample. Sequences were obtained from naive CD4+ T cells from PBMCs. The meaning of the sample's cell subset or site label: CD45RA+ positively selected. These receptors came from a young man in good health. Some clones in this sample may be carry-over from other donors' samples.

The chain links TRBV28 to TRBJ2-5; TRBD1 matches at 7 bases. The CDR3 totals 17 residues. Germline CDR1 MDHEN, CDR2 SYDVKM. Trimming cost V 3 bases and J 1 base; bases outside gene matches: 11. The CDR3 bases are TGTGCCAGCAGTTTTCACGATTTGGGACAGAGCCAAGAGACCCAGTACTTC. Translating gives CASSFHDLGQSQETQYF.

V usage is TRBV28 and J usage is TRBJ2-1, with D tentatively TRBD1 (5 bases). Trimming cost V 6 bases and J 10 bases, with 13 bases left between them. The CDR3 extends over 12 amino acids. In germline, CDR1 is MDHEN, CDR2 SYDVKM. The CDR3 DNA is TGTGCCAGCAGGGATGACAGACAGGAGCAGTTCTTC. Protein sequence: CASRDDRQEQFF.

The chain carries TRBV29-1 and TRBJ2-7, with unresolved D. This CDR3 region has 10 residues. Germline V lookup: CDR1 SQVTM, CDR2 ANQGSEA. V dropped 7 bases and J dropped 3 bases, with 7 bases sitting between them. The CDR3 bases are TGCAGCGCCGTATTCTACGAGCAGTACTTC. Translating it yields CSAVFYEQYF.

CDR3 in DNA: TGTGCCAGCAGCCAAGACGGCCAGAACTATGGCTACACCTTC. It yields the protein CASSQDGQNYGYTF. The chain has TRBV4-2 and TRBJ1-2, with D unclear. This CDR3 comprises 14 residues. Deletions cut 0 bases from V and 2 bases from J, with 7 bases between. The V gene's germline CDR1 is LGHNA and CDR2 YNFKEQ.

The rearrangement joins TRBV7-7 to TRBJ2-5; no clear D. The CDR3 sequence is 15 residues long. Germline-derived CDR1 and CDR2 are SSHAT and FNYEAQ (reference sequence). Between the trimmed V and J ends, which lost 1 base and 1 base, there was a span of 10 bases. The DNA of the CDR3 is TGTGCCAGCAGCTTAGACGTGGCAGCCCAAGAGACCCAGTACTTC. Protein: CASSLDVAAQETQYF.